This T cell receptor (beta chain) was sequenced in a study of T-cell memory formation after mild COVID-19. Study-level findings and limits: Second-wave clones reaching peak frequency on day 37 lacked confirmed SARS-CoV-2 specificity.

The V segment lost 4 bases and the J segment 2 bases; nucleotides outside the gene matches: 7. Germline V gene sequence: CDR1 LGHDT, CDR2 YNNKEL (reference sequence). The CDR3 has 16 residues. TCRdb fed the 5' RACE reads into MiXCR, producing one record per CDR3 protein. Among about 400,000 distinct CDR3 sequences, around 22% were seen once, and the ten largest hold approximately 14%. With respect to this clonotype: Its antigen is undetermined.

The clonotype comes from an adult woman who had mild COVID-19 (a few samples of this study predate the infection). Cell type and time point are not known. The sample was PBMCs or a T cell subset sorted from them (not recorded which). V and J are TRBV3-1 and TRBJ2-1; 8 bases map to TRBD2. The CDR3 region is CASSLEGSGTYNEQFF. The CDR3 DNA sequence: TGTGCCAGCAGCCTCGAGGGTAGCGGGACCTACAATGAGCAGTTCTTC.